The 21 T cell receptor beta chains below come from one sample, sequenced in a study of cytomegalovirus exposure and HLA in healthy donors. Data came from immunoSEQ multiplex PCR; TCRdb stores just in-frame clones and leaves some out. Among 110,000 or so clones listed, over 75% were seen once. The specimen sequenced was PBMCs. Source of these receptors: a woman in her twenties or thirties in good health and CMV-seronegative.

This clone was picked up a small number of times. This chain connects TRBV5-1 to TRBJ2-7, with D maybe TRBD2 (5 bases). The V end lost 0 bases, the J end lost 3 bases, and 7 bases lay between the germline ends. This CDR3 has 13 amino acids. Germline CDR1 and CDR2: SGHRS and YFSETQ. CDR3 loop: CASSLDGDYEQYF. The CDR3 DNA reads as TGCGCCAGCAGCTTGGACGGGGACTACGAGCAGTACTTC.

The chain combines TRBV12-5 with TRBJ1-6; no definite D call. The CDR3 length is 14 residues. Trimming stripped 6 bases from V and 0 bases from J, with 6 bases between. Germline V lookup: CDR1 LGHNT, CDR2 FRNRAP. The CDR3 protein is CASGPGSYNSPLHF. The CDR3 coding sequence is TGTGCTAGTGGCCCGGGCTCCTATAATTCACCCCTCCACTTT.

The sample holds one count of this clone. The V call is TRBV5-1, the J call TRBJ1-4; 9 bases are a match to TRBD1. The CDR3 contains 14 residues. Germline loops: CDR1 SGHRS, CDR2 YFSETQ. Trimming took 2 bases from V and 7 from J; bases not matched to a gene: 3. The CDR3 nucleotides are TGCGCCAGCAGCTTCGGGACAGGGATTGAAAAACTGTTTTTT. Amino acids: CASSFGTGIEKLFF.

This clone was detected once. The J gene is TRBJ1-3, the V gene TRBV5-6; D perhaps matches TRBD1 (6 bases). CDR3 length equals 17 residues. Deletions cut 2 bases from V and 0 bases from J, with 15 bases between. The V gene's germline CDR1 is SGHDT and CDR2 YYEEEE. The CDR3 DNA follows: TGTGCCAGCAGCTTACGACAGGCAAAGAGCTCTGGAAACACCATATATTTT. As protein: CASSLRQAKSSGNTIYF.

The chain carries TRBV7-8 and TRBJ2-5; D not certain. From germline, CDR1 is SGHVS and CDR2 FQNEAQ. Trimming cost V 6 bases and J 4 bases, with 9 bases left between them. This CDR3 contains 12 residues. The CDR3 spells CASRHDTETQYF. In DNA form, the CDR3 reads TGTGCCAGCAGACATGATACAGAGACCCAGTACTTC.

The V gene is TRBV5-6, the J gene TRBJ2-6, with TRBD2 as a possible D gene (6 bases). Germline V gene sequence: CDR1 SGHDT, CDR2 YYEEEE. CDR3 length: 17 amino acids. Trimming stripped 2 bases from V and 1 base from J, with 13 bases between. CDR3: CASSFSPGVSGANVLTF. CDR3 bases: TGTGCCAGCAGCTTTAGCCCGGGGGTTTCTGGGGCCAACGTCCTGACTTTC.

This clone came up once. The chain uses TRBV7-6 and TRBJ2-7; 9 positions agree with TRBD2. This CDR3 has 17 amino acids. Germline V CDR1 and CDR2: SGHVS, FNYEAQ. With 5 bases clipped from V and 1 base from J, the junction kept 12 bases outside the gene matches. The CDR3 loop is CASSPLTSAGGSYEQYF. The CDR3 DNA follows: TGTGCCAGCAGCCCCCTCACATCAGCGGGGGGTTCCTACGAGCAGTACTTC.

The chain links TRBV6-6 to TRBJ2-7; 8 bases are shared with TRBD2. V gave up 7 bases and J gave up 4 bases; unmatched junction bases: 9. There are 14 residues in the CDR3. Germline CDR1 MNHNY, CDR2 SVGAGI (reference sequence). The CDR3: CASTSGGRVYEQYF. The CDR3 DNA reads TGTGCCAGCACCTCGGGGGGGCGGGTATACGAGCAGTACTTC.

This chain uses TRBV7-8 with TRBJ1-2, with unresolved D. Between the trimmed V and J ends, which lost 5 bases and 3 bases, there was a span of 16 bases. CDR1 is SGHVS and CDR2 is FQNEAQ in the germline V gene. The CDR3 runs to 15 residues. The CDR3 DNA reads TGTGCCAGCAGCCCCTACCTAAGAGCTGACTATGGCTACACCTTC. Translated: CASSPYLRADYGYTF.

This chain joins TRBV14 and TRBJ1-2; D not certain. Looked up from germline, CDR1 is SGHDN and CDR2 is FVKESK. With 0 bases removed from V and 7 bases from J, the gap between germline ends came to 15 bases. The CDR3 has 15 residues. CDR3 sequence reads: CASSQDGVAGRGYTF. Here the CDR3 DNA reads TGTGCCAGCAGCCAAGATGGAGTTGCTGGCCGTGGCTACACCTTC.

The chain combines TRBV5-6 with TRBJ2-5; 12 nucleotides line up with TRBD2. The V segment lost 0 bases and the J segment 7 bases; nucleotides outside the gene matches: 1. The CDR3 totals 14 residues. In germline, CDR1 is SGHDT, CDR2 YYEEEE. The CDR3 coding sequence is TGTGCCAGCAGCTTGGCTAGCGGGGGGGGGACCCAGTACTTC. Its protein is CASSLASGGGTQYF. Complete variable domain (other parts from reference TRBV5-6 and TRBJ2-5): DAGVTQSPTHLIKTRGQQVTLRCSPKSGHDTVSWYQQALGQGPQFIFQYYEEEERQRGNFPDRFSGHQFPNYSSELNVNALLLGDSALYLCASSLASGGGTQYFGPGTRLLVL.

The chain has TRBV4-3 and TRBJ2-1; the match to TRBD1 covers 9 bases. The CDR3 runs to 16 residues. The J segment lost 8 bases and the V segment lost 0 bases, leaving 8 bases of the junction unmatched. Per the germline V gene, CDR1 is LGHNA and CDR2 is YSLEER. The CDR3 here is CASSQDPGTGRDEQFF. Written as DNA, the CDR3 is TGCGCCAGCAGCCAAGATCCAGGGACAGGGCGGGATGAGCAGTTCTTC.

The rearrangement joins TRBV5-1 to TRBJ1-4, with 9 bases fitting TRBD1. V trimming: 5 bases; J trimming: 2 bases; junction bases outside the gene matches: 7. The CDR3 runs to 16 residues. The V gene's germline CDR1 is SGHRS and CDR2 YFSETQ. CDR3 sequence: CASSSGQGRTNEKLFF. The CDR3 DNA follows: TGCGCCAGCAGTTCCGGACAGGGGCGCACTAATGAAAAACTGTTTTTT.

This clone was counted between two and nine times. The V gene is TRBV7-9, the J gene TRBJ1-2; 7 bases line up with TRBD1. The CDR3 loop spans 13 amino acids. Looked up from germline, CDR1 is SEHNR and CDR2 is FQNEAQ (reference sequence). J lost 2 bases, V lost 4 bases, and 1 base had no gene match. The CDR3 nucleotides are TGTGCCAGCAGCTGGGGACAGAACTATGGCTACACCTTC. Its translation is CASSWGQNYGYTF.

The chain recombines TRBV30 with TRBJ2-5; D unresolved. Germline CDR1 GTSNPN, CDR2 SVGIG (reference sequence). CDR3 length equals 14 residues. V was shortened by 0 bases and J by 5 bases, with 13 bases between the two germline ends. The CDR3 spells CAWSVPRLEETQYF. The CDR3 region has the DNA TGTGCCTGGAGTGTACCCAGACTGGAGGAGACCCAGTACTTC.

The rearrangement joins TRBV6-1 to TRBJ2-5; the D is unclear. From germline, CDR1 is MNHNS and CDR2 SASEGT. The CDR3 runs to 11 residues. Trimming stripped 5 bases from V and 5 bases from J, with 6 bases between. The CDR3 spells CASSYGETQYF. CDR3 in DNA: TGTGCCAGCAGTTACGGGGAGACCCAGTACTTC.

The V gene is TRBV4-3, the J gene TRBJ1-2; perhaps TRBD1 as D (6 bases). V lost 0 bases and J 4 bases, leaving 9 bases between the germline ends. Germline-derived CDR1 and CDR2 are LGHNA and YSLEER. The CDR3 is 14 amino acids. The CDR3 protein is CASSQDHRAYGYTF. The CDR3 nucleotides are TGCGCCAGCAGCCAAGATCACAGGGCCTATGGCTACACCTTC.

V is TRBV6-5 and J is TRBJ2-5; D is possibly TRBD1 (7 bases). The V end lost 5 bases, the J end lost 1 base, and 14 bases lay between the germline ends. Germline-derived CDR1 and CDR2 are MNHEY and SVGAGI. The CDR3 runs 15 residues. Here the CDR3 DNA reads TGTGCCAGCAGTCGGGGGTGGGACAGCCAAGAGACCCAGTACTTC. This codes for CASSRGWDSQETQYF.

The chain joins TRBV14 to TRBJ1-3; the match to TRBD1 covers 8 bases. The V gene end was trimmed by 4 bases and the J gene end by 4 bases; junction bases not matched to a gene: 3. Germline lookup yields CDR1 SGHDN and CDR2 FVKESK. CDR3 length: 14 residues. CDR3 amino acids: CASSPWDRGNTIYF. In nucleotides, the CDR3 is TGTGCCAGCAGCCCCTGGGACAGGGGAAACACCATATATTTT.

The rearrangement links TRBV11-3 to TRBJ1-2; the D gene is possibly TRBD1 (5 bases). In germline, CDR1 is SGHNT, CDR2 YENEEA. The length of the CDR3 is 13 residues. V lost 0 bases, J lost 8 bases, and 10 bases lay in between. The CDR3 DNA reads as TGTGCCAGCAGCTTAGACGACAGTCAAGGCTACACCTTC. Translation gives CASSLDDSQGYTF.

This clone has a handful of counts. The chain employs TRBV27 and TRBJ1-2; 10 nucleotides align to TRBD1. V was pared by 5 bases and J by 7 bases, with 7 bases of the junction left unmatched. Germline V gene data show CDR1 as MNHEY and CDR2 as SMNVEV (reference sequence). The CDR3 has 14 amino acids. The CDR3 DNA is TGTGCCAGCAGTCCGACAGGGGGCTGGGGTGGCTACACCTTC. Translated, it gives CASSPTGGWGGYTF.